Only a few counts were recorded for the clone carrying this T cell receptor (beta chain). These data belong to a study of blood T cell repertoires in COVID-19. Whole-study context: Samples of COVID-19 (acute and convalescent) were obtained from the United States, Italy and Spain. From T cells, B-cell-depleted T cells, or PBMCs came the material, which was cDNA or gDNA.

Trimming took 4 bases from V and 5 from J, leaving 5 bases between them. Germline values: CDR1 KGHSH, CDR2 LQKENI. This CDR3 spans 11 amino acids. In the source study's methods: Reference gene primer amplification gave nucleated cell count estimates. Method: immunoSEQ multiplex PCR; TCRdb's copy keeps in-frame clones and lacks some. That table is the source of V, J and clone size, and D and trimming were worked out from the DNA. The sample lists fewer than 300,000 clones; 82% were seen once. The origin of this receptor is a young woman with acute or convalescent COVID-19. The chain joins TRBV18 to TRBJ1-1, with a weak D call TRBD1 (5 bases). The sequenced material came from peripheral blood. CDR3 sequence reads: CASSRQTEAFF. The CDR3 DNA sequence: TGTGCCAGCTCACGACAGACTGAAGCTTTCTTT.